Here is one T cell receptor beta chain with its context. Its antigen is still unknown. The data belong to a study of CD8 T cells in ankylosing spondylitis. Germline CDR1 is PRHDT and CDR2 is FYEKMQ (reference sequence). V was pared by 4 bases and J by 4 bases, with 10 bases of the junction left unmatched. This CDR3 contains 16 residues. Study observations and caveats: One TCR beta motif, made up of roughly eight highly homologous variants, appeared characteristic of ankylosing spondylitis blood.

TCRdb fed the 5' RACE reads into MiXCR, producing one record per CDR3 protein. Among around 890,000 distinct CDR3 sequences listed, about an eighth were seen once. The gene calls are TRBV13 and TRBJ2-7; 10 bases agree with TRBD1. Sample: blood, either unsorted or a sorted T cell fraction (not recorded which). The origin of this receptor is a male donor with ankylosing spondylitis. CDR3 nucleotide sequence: TGTGCCAGCAGCTACAGTAGGGACAGGGGACCGTACGAGCAGTACTTC. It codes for CASSYSRDRGPYEQYF.